This paragraph covers one TCR beta chain sequence. What it binds is not known. Generated by immunoSEQ multiplex PCR, the TCRdb table keeps only in-frame clones and is missing some. Counted here are some 5,000 clones, 86% occurring once; the ten biggest clones make up under 25%. Trimming stripped 3 bases from V and 5 bases from J, with 14 bases between. CDR3 length: 15 amino acids. Germline assignment: CDR1 SEHNR and CDR2 FQNEAQ (reference sequence). As to time point: newly diagnosed, previously untreated cHL patient sample. CD8+ T cell isolation from thawed PBMCs was performed by magnetic negative selection. For comparison, PBMCs from newly diagnosed, untreated classical Hodgkin lymphoma were used. The data belong to a study of PD-1 blockade in classical Hodgkin lymphoma. Whole-study findings and limits: The causes of the repertoire differences, possibly disease activity or prior therapy, remain undefined. Lower baseline TCR diversity was reported for newly diagnosed patients than for healthy donors.

The rearrangement uses TRBV7-9 and TRBJ1-5, with D unclear. What was sequenced was CD8+ T cells from blood. This receptor was identified in a human donor with classical Hodgkin lymphoma. CDR3 bases: TGTGCCAGCAGCTTGACCGGAGTGGGCTATCAGCCCCAGCATTTT. Translated: CASSLTGVGYQPQHF.